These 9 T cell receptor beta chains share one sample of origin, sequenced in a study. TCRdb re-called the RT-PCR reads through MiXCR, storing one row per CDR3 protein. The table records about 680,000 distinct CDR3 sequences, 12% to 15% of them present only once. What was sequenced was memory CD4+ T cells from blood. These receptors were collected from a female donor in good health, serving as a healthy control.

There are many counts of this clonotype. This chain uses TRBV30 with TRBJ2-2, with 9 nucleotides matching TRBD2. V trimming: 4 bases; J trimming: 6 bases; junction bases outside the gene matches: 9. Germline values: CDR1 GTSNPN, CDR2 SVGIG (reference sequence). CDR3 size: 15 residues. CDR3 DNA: TGTGCCTGGAACAACAAGGGACTAGCCTCCGGGGAGCTGTTTTTT. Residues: CAWNNKGLASGELFF.

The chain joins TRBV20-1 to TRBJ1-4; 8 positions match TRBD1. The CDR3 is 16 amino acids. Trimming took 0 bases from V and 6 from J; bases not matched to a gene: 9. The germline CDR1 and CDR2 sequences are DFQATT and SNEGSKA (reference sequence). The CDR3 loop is CSARDRRTGLYEKLFF. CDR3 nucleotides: TGCAGTGCTAGAGATCGGCGGACAGGGCTCTATGAAAAACTGTTTTTT.

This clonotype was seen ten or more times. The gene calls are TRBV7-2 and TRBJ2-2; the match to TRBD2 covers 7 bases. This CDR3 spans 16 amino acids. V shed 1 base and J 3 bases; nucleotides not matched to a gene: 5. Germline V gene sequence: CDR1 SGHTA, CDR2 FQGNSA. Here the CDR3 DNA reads TGTGCCAGCAGCTTAGAAGCGACTAGCCACACCGGGGAGCTGTTTTTT. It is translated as CASSLEATSHTGELFF.

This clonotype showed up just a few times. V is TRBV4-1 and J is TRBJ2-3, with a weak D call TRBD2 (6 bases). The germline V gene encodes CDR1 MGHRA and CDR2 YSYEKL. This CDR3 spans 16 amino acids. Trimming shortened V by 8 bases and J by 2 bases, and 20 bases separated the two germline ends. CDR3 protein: CASGSGSGLLTDTQYF. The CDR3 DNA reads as TGCGCCAGCGGCTCCGGGAGTGGACTCCTCACAGATACGCAGTATTTT.

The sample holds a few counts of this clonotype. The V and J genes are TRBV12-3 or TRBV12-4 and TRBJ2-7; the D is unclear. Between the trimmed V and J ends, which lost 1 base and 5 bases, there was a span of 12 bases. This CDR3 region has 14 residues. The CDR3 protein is CASSLGAQGNEQYF. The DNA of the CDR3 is TGTGCCAGCAGTTTAGGGGCCCAAGGGAACGAGCAGTACTTC.

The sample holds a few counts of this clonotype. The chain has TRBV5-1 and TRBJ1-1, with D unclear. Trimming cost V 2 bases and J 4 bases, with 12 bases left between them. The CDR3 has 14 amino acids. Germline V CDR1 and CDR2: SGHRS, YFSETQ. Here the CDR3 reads CASSFITEGTEAFF. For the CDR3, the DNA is TGCGCCAGCAGCTTCATTACAGAGGGCACTGAAGCTTTCTTT.

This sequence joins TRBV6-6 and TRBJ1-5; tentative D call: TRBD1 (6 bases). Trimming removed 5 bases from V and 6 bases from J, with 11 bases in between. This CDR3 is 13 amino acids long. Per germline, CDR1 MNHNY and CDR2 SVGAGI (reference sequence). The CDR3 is CASSRTGIQPQHF. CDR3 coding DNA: TGTGCCAGCAGTAGAACAGGGATTCAGCCCCAGCATTTT.

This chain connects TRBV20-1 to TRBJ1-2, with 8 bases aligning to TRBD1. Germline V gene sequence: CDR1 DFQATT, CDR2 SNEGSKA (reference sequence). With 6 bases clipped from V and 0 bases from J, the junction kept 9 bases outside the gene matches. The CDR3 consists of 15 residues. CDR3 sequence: CSAFLRDRTNYGYTF. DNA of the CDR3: TGCAGTGCCTTTCTCCGGGACAGGACTAACTATGGCTACACCTTC.

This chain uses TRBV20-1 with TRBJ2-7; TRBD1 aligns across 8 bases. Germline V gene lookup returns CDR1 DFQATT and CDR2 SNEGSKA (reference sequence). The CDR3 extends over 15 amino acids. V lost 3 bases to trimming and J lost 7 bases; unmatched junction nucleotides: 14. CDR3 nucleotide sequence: TGCAGTGCTAGTTTCCCAGGGGGCGCCTTGGATGAGCAGTACTTC. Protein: CSASFPGGALDEQYF.